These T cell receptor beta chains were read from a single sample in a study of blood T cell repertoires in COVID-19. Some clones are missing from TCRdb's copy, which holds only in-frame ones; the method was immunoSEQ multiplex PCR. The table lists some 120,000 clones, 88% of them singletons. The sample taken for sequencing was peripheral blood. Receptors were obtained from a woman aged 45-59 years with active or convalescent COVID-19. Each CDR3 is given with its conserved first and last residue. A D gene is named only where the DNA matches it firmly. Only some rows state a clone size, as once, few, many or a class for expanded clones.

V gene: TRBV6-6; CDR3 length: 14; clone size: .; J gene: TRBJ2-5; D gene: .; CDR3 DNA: TGTGCCAGCAGCCTCGGAGGGGCGGGAGAGACCCAGTACTTC; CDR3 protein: CASSLGGAGETQYF
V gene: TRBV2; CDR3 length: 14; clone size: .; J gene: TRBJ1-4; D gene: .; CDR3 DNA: TGTGCCAGCAGTCAAACAGATATGGATGAAAAACTGTTTTTT; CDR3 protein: CASSQTDMDEKLFF
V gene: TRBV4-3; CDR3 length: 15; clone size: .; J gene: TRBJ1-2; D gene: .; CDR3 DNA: TGCGCCAGCAGCCAAACCCCCAGAACCGGGGATGGCTACACCTTC; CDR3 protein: CASSQTPRTGDGYTF
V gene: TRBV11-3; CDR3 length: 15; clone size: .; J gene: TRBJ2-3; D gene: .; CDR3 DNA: TGTGCCAGCAGCTTAAGGACGGGATCGACAGATACGCAGTATTTT; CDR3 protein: CASSLRTGSTDTQYF
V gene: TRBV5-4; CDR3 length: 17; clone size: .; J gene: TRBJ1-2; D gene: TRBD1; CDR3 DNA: TGTGCCAGCAGCTTAGGGATTGACAGGGGGCGAAACTATGGCTACACCTTC; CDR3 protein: CASSLGIDRGRNYGYTF
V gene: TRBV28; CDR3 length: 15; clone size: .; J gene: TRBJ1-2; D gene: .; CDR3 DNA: TGTGCCAGCAGTTTAAGTTACAGGGTGAGAGATGGCTACACCTTC; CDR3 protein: CASSLSYRVRDGYTF
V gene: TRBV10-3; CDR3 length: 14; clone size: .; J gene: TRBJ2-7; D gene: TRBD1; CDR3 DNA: TGTGCCATCAGTCCTGGGACAGGTTCGGGAGAGCAGTACTTC; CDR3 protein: CAISPGTGSGEQYF
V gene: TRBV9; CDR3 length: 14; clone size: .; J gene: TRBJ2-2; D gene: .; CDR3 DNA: TGTGCCAGCAGCCTAACCCTAGATCCCGGGGAGCTGTTTTTT; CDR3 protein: CASSLTLDPGELFF
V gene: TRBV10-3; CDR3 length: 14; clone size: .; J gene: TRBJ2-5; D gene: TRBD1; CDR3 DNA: TGTGCCATCAGTGAAACAGGGGGGAAAGAGACCCAGTACTTC; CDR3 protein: CAISETGGKETQYF
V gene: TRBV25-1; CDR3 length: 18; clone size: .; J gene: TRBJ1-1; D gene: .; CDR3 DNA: TGTGCCAGCAGTGAATATTTCAGGGAACCGGACAGGAACACTGAAGCTTTCTTT; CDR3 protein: CASSEYFREPDRNTEAFF
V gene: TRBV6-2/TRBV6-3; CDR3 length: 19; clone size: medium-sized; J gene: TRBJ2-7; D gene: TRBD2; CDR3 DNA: TGTGCCAGCAGCCACCCCCCTTCGATGAGTAGCGGGAGCCCCTACGAGCAGTACTTC; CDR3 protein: CASSHPPSMSSGSPYEQYF
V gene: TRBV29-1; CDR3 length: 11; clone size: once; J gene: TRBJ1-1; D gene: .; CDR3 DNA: TGCAGCGGTGTGTTAGACACTGAAGCTTTCTTT; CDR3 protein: CSGVLDTEAFF
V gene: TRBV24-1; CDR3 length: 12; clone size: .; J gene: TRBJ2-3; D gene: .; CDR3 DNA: TGTGCCTCCGGGACTAGCACAGATACGCAGTATTTT; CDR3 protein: CASGTSTDTQYF
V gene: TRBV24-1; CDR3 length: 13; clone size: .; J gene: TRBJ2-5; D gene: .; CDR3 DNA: TGTGCCACCAGTGATGGGGGGCAAGAGACCCAGTACTTC; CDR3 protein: CATSDGGQETQYF
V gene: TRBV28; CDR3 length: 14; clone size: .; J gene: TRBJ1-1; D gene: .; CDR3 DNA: TGTGCCAGCACCTGGGCAGGGATGAACACTGAAGCTTTCTTT; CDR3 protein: CASTWAGMNTEAFF
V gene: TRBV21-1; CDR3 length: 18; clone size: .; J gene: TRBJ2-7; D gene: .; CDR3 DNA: TGTGCCAGCAGCTCTTCCTCCCTTCGGGGACAGGTCCTCTACGAGCAGTACTTC; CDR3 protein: CASSSSSLRGQVLYEQYF
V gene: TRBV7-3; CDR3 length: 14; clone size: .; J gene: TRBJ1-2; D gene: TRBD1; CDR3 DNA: TGTGCCAGCAGCCCGACAGGGGGCCCTTCTGGCTACACCTTC; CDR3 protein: CASSPTGGPSGYTF
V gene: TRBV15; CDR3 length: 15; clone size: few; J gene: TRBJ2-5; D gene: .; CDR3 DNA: TGTGCCACCAGCAGAGATGTGGTGGTCGGGGAGACCCAGTACTTC; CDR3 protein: CATSRDVVVGETQYF
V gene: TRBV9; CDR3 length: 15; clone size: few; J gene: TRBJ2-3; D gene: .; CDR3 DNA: TGTGCCAGCACCGTAACAGGGTCTTGGGCAGATACGCAGTATTTT; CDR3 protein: CASTVTGSWADTQYF
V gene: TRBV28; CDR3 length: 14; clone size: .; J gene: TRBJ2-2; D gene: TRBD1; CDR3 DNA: TGTGCCAGCAGGGGACAGGGGGAGACCGGGGAGCTGTTTTTT; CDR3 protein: CASRGQGETGELFF
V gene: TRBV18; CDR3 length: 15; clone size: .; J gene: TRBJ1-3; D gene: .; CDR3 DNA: TGTGCCAGCTCACCCTCCCCTTTGAGTGGAAACACCATATATTTT; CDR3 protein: CASSPSPLSGNTIYF
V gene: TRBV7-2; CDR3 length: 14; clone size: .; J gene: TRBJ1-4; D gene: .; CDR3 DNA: TGTGCCAGCAGCCAGAATGGGGCCAAAGAAAAACTGTTTTTT; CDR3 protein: CASSQNGAKEKLFF
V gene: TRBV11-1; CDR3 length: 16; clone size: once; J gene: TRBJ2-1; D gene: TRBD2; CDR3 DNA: TGTGCCAGCAGCCGGGCGGGGGGGAGCTCCTACAATGAGCAGTTCTTC; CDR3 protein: CASSRAGGSSYNEQFF
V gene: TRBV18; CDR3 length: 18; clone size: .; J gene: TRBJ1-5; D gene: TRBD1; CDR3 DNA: TGTGCCAGCTCACCGCAGGGGGGCTTGCACGATAGCAATCAGCCCCAGCATTTT; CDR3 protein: CASSPQGGLHDSNQPQHF
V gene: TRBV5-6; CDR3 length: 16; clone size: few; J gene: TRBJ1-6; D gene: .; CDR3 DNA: TGTGCCAGCAGCTTGGTTCCGGGGAGCGGGAATTCACCCCTCCACTTT; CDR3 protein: CASSLVPGSGNSPLHF
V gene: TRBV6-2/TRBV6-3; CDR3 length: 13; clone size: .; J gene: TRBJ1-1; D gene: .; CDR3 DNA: TGTGCCAGCAGTTACCCCGGGGGCACTGAAGCTTTCTTT; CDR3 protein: CASSYPGGTEAFF
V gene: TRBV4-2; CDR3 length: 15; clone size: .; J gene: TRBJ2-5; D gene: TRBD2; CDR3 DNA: TGTGCCAGCAGCCAACTAGCGGGTGATGGGGAGACCCAGTACTTC; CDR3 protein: CASSQLAGDGETQYF
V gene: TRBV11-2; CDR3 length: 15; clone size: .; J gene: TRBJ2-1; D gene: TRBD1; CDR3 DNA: TGTGCCAGCAGCTCGCAGGGGGCTGATTTGGATGAGCAGTTCTTC; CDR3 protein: CASSSQGADLDEQFF
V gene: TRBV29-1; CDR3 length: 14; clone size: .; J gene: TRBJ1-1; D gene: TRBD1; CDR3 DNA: TGCAGCGTTGACGGAGGACAGGGAATCGCTGAAGCTTTCTTT; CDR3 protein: CSVDGGQGIAEAFF
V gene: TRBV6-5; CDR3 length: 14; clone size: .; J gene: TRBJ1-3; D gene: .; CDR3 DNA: TGTGCCAGCAGCCCCCGGGACATTGGAAACACCATATATTTT; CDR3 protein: CASSPRDIGNTIYF
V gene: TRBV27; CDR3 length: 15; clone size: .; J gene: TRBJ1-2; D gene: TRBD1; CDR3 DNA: TGTGCCAGCAGCTTAACAAGGACAGGGGTGCATGGCTACACCTTC; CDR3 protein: CASSLTRTGVHGYTF
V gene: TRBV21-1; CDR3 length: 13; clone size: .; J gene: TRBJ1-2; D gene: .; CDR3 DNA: TGTGCCAGCCGGGACAGGCTCTCCTATGGCTACACCTTC; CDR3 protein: CASRDRLSYGYTF
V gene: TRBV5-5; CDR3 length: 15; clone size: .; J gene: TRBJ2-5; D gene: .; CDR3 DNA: TGTGCCAGCAGCTTGGTTTGGGGGCTCCAAGAGACCCAGTACTTC; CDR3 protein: CASSLVWGLQETQYF
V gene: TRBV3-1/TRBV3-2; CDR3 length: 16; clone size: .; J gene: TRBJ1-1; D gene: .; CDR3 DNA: TGTGCCAGCAGCCAGCGTGGGGCAGGCCATGGCATTGAAGCTTTCTTT; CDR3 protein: CASSQRGAGHGIEAFF
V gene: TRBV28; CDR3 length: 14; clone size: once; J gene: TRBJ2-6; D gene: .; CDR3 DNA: TGTGCCAGCAGTTACGGAGGCGGGGCCAACGTCCTGACTTTC; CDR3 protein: CASSYGGGANVLTF
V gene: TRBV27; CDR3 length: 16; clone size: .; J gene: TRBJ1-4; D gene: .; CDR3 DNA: TGTGCCAGCAGTTCTCACATGGCCCAGGGTTCGGGAAAACTGTTTTTT; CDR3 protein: CASSSHMAQGSGKLFF
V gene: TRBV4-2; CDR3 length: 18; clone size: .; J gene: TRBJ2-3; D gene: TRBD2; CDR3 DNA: TGTACCAGCAGCCAAGTTGGTGGGAGGGAGAGGAGTACAGATACGCAGTATTTT; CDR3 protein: CTSSQVGGRERSTDTQYF
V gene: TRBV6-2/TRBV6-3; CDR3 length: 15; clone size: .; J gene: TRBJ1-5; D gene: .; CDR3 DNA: TGTGCCAGCAGTTACTCGGAGGCGGGAGATCAGCCCCAGCATTTT; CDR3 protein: CASSYSEAGDQPQHF
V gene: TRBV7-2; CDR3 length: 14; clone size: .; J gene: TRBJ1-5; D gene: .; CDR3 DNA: TGTGCCAGCAGCTTAGTTCCGGTCAATCAGCCCCAGCATTTT; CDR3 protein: CASSLVPVNQPQHF
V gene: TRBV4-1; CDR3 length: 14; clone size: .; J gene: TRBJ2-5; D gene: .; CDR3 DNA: TGCGCCAGCAGCCAAGAAAAGGGGAACAGCGTCCAGTACTTC; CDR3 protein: CASSQEKGNSVQYF
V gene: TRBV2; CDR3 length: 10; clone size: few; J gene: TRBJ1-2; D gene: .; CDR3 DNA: TGTGCCACGAACACGGGTGGCTACACCTTC; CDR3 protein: CATNTGGYTF
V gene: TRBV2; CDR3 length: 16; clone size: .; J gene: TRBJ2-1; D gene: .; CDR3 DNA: TGTGCCAGCAGTGTGTCCTTGGTATTAGCGGCCTTTAAACAGTTCTTC; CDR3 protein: CASSVSLVLAAFKQFF
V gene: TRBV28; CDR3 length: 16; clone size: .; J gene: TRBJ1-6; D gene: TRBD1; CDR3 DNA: TGTGCCAGCAGTTTAGGGACAGGGGGATTTTATTCACCCCTCCACTTT; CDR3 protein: CASSLGTGGFYSPLHF
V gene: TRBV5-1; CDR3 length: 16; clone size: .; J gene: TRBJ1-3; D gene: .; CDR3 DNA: TGCGCCAGCAGCTTGGAATATATCGGCTCTGGAAACACCATATATTTT; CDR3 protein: CASSLEYIGSGNTIYF